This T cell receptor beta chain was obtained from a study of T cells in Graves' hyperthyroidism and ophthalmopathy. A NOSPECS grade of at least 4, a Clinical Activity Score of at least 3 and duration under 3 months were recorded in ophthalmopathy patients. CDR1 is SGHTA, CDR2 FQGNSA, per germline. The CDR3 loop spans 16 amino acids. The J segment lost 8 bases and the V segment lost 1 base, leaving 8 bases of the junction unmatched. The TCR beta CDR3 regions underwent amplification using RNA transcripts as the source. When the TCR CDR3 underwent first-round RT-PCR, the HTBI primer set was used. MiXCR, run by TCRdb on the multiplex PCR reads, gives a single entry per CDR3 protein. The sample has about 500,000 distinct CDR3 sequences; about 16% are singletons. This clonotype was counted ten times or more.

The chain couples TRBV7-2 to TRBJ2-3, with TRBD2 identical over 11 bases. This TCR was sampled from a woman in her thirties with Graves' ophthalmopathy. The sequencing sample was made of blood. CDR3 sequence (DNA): TGTGCCAGCAGCTTAGAACTAGCGGGAGTCGGTGGTACGCAGTATTTT. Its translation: CASSLELAGVGGTQYF. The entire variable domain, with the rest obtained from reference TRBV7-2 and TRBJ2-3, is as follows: GAGVSQSPSNKVTEKGKDVELRCDPISGHTALYWYRQSLGQGLEFLIYFQGNSAPDKSGLPSDRFSAERTGGSVSTLTIQRTQQEDSAVYLCASSLELAGVGGTQYFGPGTRLTVL.